This T cell receptor beta chain is from a study of cytomegalovirus exposure and HLA in healthy donors. Overall study findings and caveats: The productive fraction for most TCR beta V segments was about 87% or about 30% in an earlier analysis. Other equally common chains were less clonally expanded than HLA-associated TCR beta chains, a later analysis showed. An analysis that was carried out later associated approximately 15,000 TCR beta sequences with HLA alleles at 0.05 false discovery rate.

The PCR was carried out with 60 Vbeta primers and 13 Jbeta primers. Assay: immunoSEQ multiplex PCR; the TCRdb copy retains only in-frame clones and omits some. In the table there are around 170,000 clones, 60% to 85% of which are singletons. The donors, nominally healthy at sampling, likely had unrecorded immune exposures. About this clone itself: Its antigen is not identified.

This receptor was obtained from a woman in her forties or fifties in good health and CMV-seropositive. Input material: PBMCs.

The DNA of the CDR3 is TGTGCCAGCAGTTTACAGGGGGGCTACAATGAGCAGTTCTTC. This codes for CASSLQGGYNEQFF. The chain combines TRBV27 with TRBJ2-1; TRBD1 might be the D (7 bases). Germline CDR1 is MNHEY and CDR2 is SMNVEV (reference sequence). The CDR3 is made up of 14 amino acids. V lost 2 bases and J lost 3, with 8 bases in between.